The next 30 T cell receptor beta chains were all read from a single sample in a study of cytomegalovirus exposure and HLA in healthy donors. Amplification used 60 Vbeta primers and 13 Jbeta primers. Sequenced by immunoSEQ multiplex PCR; TCRdb stores in-frame clones only, minus some. Its table lists roughly 120,000 clones. Sequencing used PBMCs. Receptor source: a man in his forties or fifties in good health and CMV-seronegative.

The J gene is TRBJ2-3, the V gene TRBV5-6, with 11 bases fitting TRBD2. Germline values: CDR1 SGHDT, CDR2 YYEEEE. This CDR3 comprises 16 residues. The J segment lost 2 bases and the V segment lost 4 bases, leaving 6 bases of the junction unmatched. In nucleotides, the CDR3 is TGTGCCAGCAGCCCCATGGGACTAGCGGACACAGATACGCAGTATTTT. Encoded protein: CASSPMGLADTDTQYF. Filled out from reference TRBV5-6 and TRBJ2-3, the complete variable domain reads DAGVTQSPTHLIKTRGQQVTLRCSPKSGHDTVSWYQQALGQGPQFIFQYYEEEERQRGNFPDRFSGHQFPNYSSELNVNALLLGDSALYLCASSPMGLADTDTQYFGPGTRLTVL.

The chain joins TRBV6-1 to TRBJ2-1; D not resolved. The germline CDR1 and CDR2 sequences are MNHNS and SASEGT. V lost 0 bases, J lost 1 base, and 7 bases lay in between. This CDR3 has 15 amino acids. CDR3 protein: CASSEARGSYNEQFF. Written as DNA, the CDR3 is TGTGCCAGCAGTGAAGCAAGAGGATCCTACAATGAGCAGTTCTTC.

The rearrangement joins TRBV5-6 to TRBJ2-2; 7 bases are shared with TRBD2. The germline V gene encodes CDR1 SGHDT and CDR2 YYEEEE. The CDR3 has 17 amino acids. V was clipped by 1 base and J by 7 bases; unmatched bases: 13. DNA for the CDR3: TGTGCCAGCAGCTTGTGGAGGGCTAGCGGTTTTGGCGGGGAGCTGTTTTTT. This codes for CASSLWRASGFGGELFF. Looking up the rest from reference TRBV5-6 and TRBJ2-2 gives the full variable domain: DAGVTQSPTHLIKTRGQQVTLRCSPKSGHDTVSWYQQALGQGPQFIFQYYEEEERQRGNFPDRFSGHQFPNYSSELNVNALLLGDSALYLCASSLWRASGFGGELFFGEGSRLTVL.

V gene TRBV7-9 combines with J gene TRBJ1-2; 8 positions match TRBD1. The CDR3 extends over 15 amino acids. J lost 4 bases, V lost 5 bases, and 9 bases had no gene match. Per germline, CDR1 SEHNR and CDR2 FQNEAQ (reference sequence). CDR3 loop: CASSVQGAMGYGYTF. The CDR3 DNA reads as TGTGCCAGCAGCGTCCAGGGGGCAATGGGCTATGGCTACACCTTC.

This chain joins TRBV7-2 and TRBJ2-1, with 10 bases matching TRBD2. The CDR3 is 16 amino acids. CDR1 SGHTA and CDR2 FQGNSA come from the germline V gene. The junction had 5 bases not matched to a gene; V was cut back by 5 bases and J by 1 base. In DNA, the CDR3 is TGTGCCAGCAGCACTAGCGGGGCAATTTCCTACAATGAGCAGTTCTTC. As protein: CASSTSGAISYNEQFF. Based on the CDR3 plus reference TRBV7-2 and TRBJ2-1, the full variable domain is GAGVSQSPSNKVTEKGKDVELRCDPISGHTALYWYRQSLGQGLEFLIYFQGNSAPDKSGLPSDRFSAERTGGSVSTLTIQRTQQEDSAVYLCASSTSGAISYNEQFFGPGTRLTVL.

This rearrangement joins TRBV9 to TRBJ2-3; D is undetermined. The V end was cut by 1 base, the J end by 4 bases, with 7 bases between. This CDR3 is 13 amino acids long. CDR1 and CDR2 (germline): SGDLS, YYNGEE. The CDR3 DNA sequence: TGTGCCAGCAGCGTACTTTCCGCAGATACGCAGTATTTT. This gives the protein CASSVLSADTQYF.

CDR3 in amino acids: CASSSEGGRGQPQHF. The CDR3 DNA sequence: TGTGCCAGCAGTAGTGAAGGAGGGCGCGGTCAGCCCCAGCATTTT. V gene TRBV6-1 combines with J gene TRBJ1-5; D gene ambiguous. V was pared by 5 bases and J by 6 bases, with 17 bases between. Germline V gene lookup returns CDR1 MNHNS and CDR2 SASEGT. CDR3 length equals 15 residues.

The chain recombines TRBV7-9 with TRBJ2-7; 8 bases match TRBD1. CDR3 size: 13 residues. CDR1 is SEHNR and CDR2 is FQNEAQ in the germline V gene (reference sequence). The V and J ends lost 7 bases and 4 bases, in that order; junction bases with no gene match: 6. The chain's CDR3 is CASTRGQGYEQYF. The CDR3 coding sequence is TGTGCCAGCACGCGAGGACAGGGATACGAGCAGTACTTC.

The chain uses TRBV28 and TRBJ1-2; 10 bases fit TRBD1. This CDR3 comprises 16 residues. The germline CDR1 and CDR2 sequences are MDHEN and SYDVKM. The ends lost 5 bases at V and 1 base at J; junction bases unmatched: 7. In DNA, the CDR3 is TGTGCCAGCAGTCCGACCGGACAGGGGGGTAACTATGGCTACACCTTC. Encoded protein: CASSPTGQGGNYGYTF.

The chain links TRBV30 to TRBJ1-1; the D is unclear. Germline CDR1 and CDR2: GTSNPN and SVGIG (reference sequence). The CDR3 totals 12 residues. This CDR3 reads CASDSGARVAFF. The CDR3 DNA is TGTGCTTCGGATTCGGGTGCCCGTGTTGCTTTCTTT.

This chain connects TRBV30 to TRBJ2-5, with 13 positions matching TRBD2. This CDR3 has 19 residues. V was clipped by 7 bases and J by 5 bases; unmatched bases: 22. Germline V lookup: CDR1 GTSNPN, CDR2 SVGIG (reference sequence). Written as DNA, the CDR3 is TGTGCCTTACCCGCGTGGACTAGCGGGAGAGAGAGGGCATGGGAGACCCAGTACTTC. As protein: CALPAWTSGRERAWETQYF.

The chain couples TRBV4-2 to TRBJ2-1; TRBD2 is a possible D gene (6 bases). Looked up from germline, CDR1 is LGHNA and CDR2 is YNFKEQ. The CDR3 has 16 amino acids. V dropped 0 bases and J dropped 0 bases, with 9 bases sitting between them. CDR3 in amino acids: CASSQDVAVSYNEQFF. CDR3 bases: TGTGCCAGCAGCCAAGATGTAGCGGTCTCCTACAATGAGCAGTTCTTC.

This rearrangement joins TRBV5-4 to TRBJ1-1; TRBD1 agrees at 10 bases. Trimming at V came to 0 bases and at J to 5 bases, leaving 7 bases not matched to a gene. The germline V gene has CDR1 SGHNT and CDR2 YYREEE (reference sequence). The CDR3 covers 16 residues. This chain's CDR3 is CASSLGGGQGRTEAFF. As DNA, the CDR3 is TGTGCCAGCAGCTTGGGGGGGGGACAGGGGAGAACTGAAGCTTTCTTT.

The chain couples TRBV30 to TRBJ2-7, with 7 bases aligning to TRBD1. This CDR3 comprises 14 residues. Germline V CDR1 and CDR2: GTSNPN, SVGIG (reference sequence). Germline trimming cut 3 bases from V and 0 bases from J; bases unmatched to any gene: 5. The CDR3 sequence: CAWRLTGSSYEQYF. The CDR3 region has the DNA TGTGCCTGGAGATTGACAGGGAGCTCCTACGAGCAGTACTTC.

The chain uses TRBV30 and TRBJ2-7, with 9 bases lining up with TRBD1. The CDR3 extends over 15 amino acids. Trimming took 0 bases from V and 5 from J; bases not matched to a gene: 8. Germline V gene data show CDR1 as GTSNPN and CDR2 as SVGIG (reference sequence). CDR3 coding DNA: TGTGCCTGGAGTGTCTCACAGGGGGCTTCCCACGAGCAGTACTTC. Protein: CAWSVSQGASHEQYF.

The rearrangement joins TRBV5-4 to TRBJ1-1, with D possibly matching TRBD1 (6 bases). CDR1 and CDR2 (germline): SGHNT, YYREEE (reference sequence). V was trimmed by 4 bases and J by 1 base, leaving 8 bases between them. This CDR3 has 13 residues. The CDR3 sequence is CASSQDRNTEAFF. CDR3 DNA: TGTGCCAGCAGCCAGGACAGGAACACTGAAGCTTTCTTT. The full variable domain, its missing parts supplied by reference TRBV5-4 and TRBJ1-1, is ETGVTQSPTHLIKTRGQQVTLRCSSQSGHNTVSWYQQALGQGPQFIFQYYREEENGRGNFPPRFSGLQFPNYSSELNVNALELDDSALYLCASSQDRNTEAFFGQGTRLTVV.

DNA for the CDR3: TGTGCCAGCCAGGCAGGGGGCAGGGCAAGCATTCAGTACTTC. It specifies CASQAGGRASIQYF. J is TRBJ2-4 and V is TRBV6-5; 8 nucleotides match TRBD1. With V trimmed by 8 bases and J by 9 bases, 12 bases remained unmatched. Germline V gives CDR1 MNHEY, CDR2 SVGAGI. The CDR3 spans 14 residues.

The chain employs TRBV6-6 and TRBJ1-1, with TRBD1 matching over 7 bases. Per the germline V gene, CDR1 is MNHNY and CDR2 is SVGAGI (reference sequence). V trimming: 2 bases; J trimming: 8 bases; junction bases outside the gene matches: 5. The CDR3 length is 13 residues. CDR3 in DNA: TGTGCCAGCAGTTACCAAACAGGGGAGGAAGCTTTCTTT. As protein: CASSYQTGEEAFF.

The chain couples TRBV5-1 to TRBJ2-3, with D perhaps matching TRBD1 (5 bases). This CDR3 has 13 amino acids. Germline loops: CDR1 SGHRS, CDR2 YFSETQ. V gave up 3 bases and J gave up 4 bases, with 9 bases separating them. The CDR3 reads CASSSTGADTQYF. The CDR3 nucleotides read TGCGCCAGCAGCTCAACAGGCGCAGATACGCAGTATTTT.

V is TRBV11-3 and J is TRBJ2-1; 7 bases line up with TRBD2. The CDR3 runs to 16 residues. CDR1 and CDR2 from the germline V gene are SGHNT and YENEEA. V was pared by 1 base and J by 2 bases, with 5 bases of the junction left unmatched. In DNA, the CDR3 is TGTGCCAGCAGCTTAGGGTCAGCGGGGCCCTACAATGAGCAGTTCTTC. It specifies CASSLGSAGPYNEQFF.

The rearrangement joins TRBV6-6 to TRBJ2-7, with 10 positions matching TRBD2. Unmatched junction bases numbered 5, after V lost 6 bases and J lost 3 bases. This CDR3 has 14 amino acids. CDR1 is MNHNY, CDR2 SVGAGI, per germline (reference sequence). The CDR3 nucleotides read TGTGCCAGCAGACCCCGGACTAGCGGCTACGAGCAGTACTTC. This codes for CASRPRTSGYEQYF.

The genes are TRBV11-3 and TRBJ2-4, with TRBD2 matching 11 bases. Losses at the gene ends were 5 bases for V and 3 bases for J; bases not matched to a gene: 6. Germline assignment: CDR1 SGHNT and CDR2 YENEEA. There are 16 residues in the CDR3. CDR3 nucleotides: TGTGCCAGCAGCCTAGCGGGGGGCGGGGACAAAAACATTCAGTACTTC. Its protein product is CASSLAGGGDKNIQYF.

The gene calls are TRBV10-3 and TRBJ2-5, with 9 bases aligning to TRBD2. V lost 7 bases, J lost 3 bases, and 18 bases stayed unmatched. Germline assignment: CDR1 ENHRY and CDR2 SYGVKD. There are 18 residues in the CDR3. The CDR3 DNA is TGTGCCATCAAGGATCCCCATAGGATAGCGGGAGCGGAAGAGACCCAGTACTTC. This sequence encodes CAIKDPHRIAGAEETQYF.

The V call is TRBV11-3, the J call TRBJ1-2; D possibly corresponds to TRBD1 (6 bases). Germline CDR1 and CDR2: SGHNT and YENEEA. CDR3 size: 14 residues. V was clipped by 5 bases and J by 8 bases, with 18 bases between them. The CDR3 coding sequence is TGTGCCAGCAGCCTCACCACTACAGGGAGCGGCTACACCTTC. Residues: CASSLTTTGSGYTF.

The chain uses TRBV6-5 and TRBJ1-4; 11 bases line up with TRBD1. Germline V gives CDR1 MNHEY, CDR2 SVGAGI. This CDR3 region has 14 residues. V gave up 0 bases and J gave up 11 bases; unmatched junction bases: 2. CDR3 in DNA: TGTGCCAGCAGTTACTCGGACAGGGGGCTGAAACTGTTTTTT. This translates into CASSYSDRGLKLFF.

This chain connects TRBV7-2 to TRBJ1-1, with D perhaps TRBD1 (5 bases). The CDR3 runs 19 residues. Per the germline V gene, CDR1 is SGHTA and CDR2 is FQGNSA. V dropped 1 base and J dropped 2 bases, with 23 bases sitting between them. CDR3 in DNA: TGTGCCAGCAGCTTAGTGGCTCCCACCGGGGGTACTACTAACACTGAAGCTTTCTTT. This sequence encodes CASSLVAPTGGTTNTEAFF.

V is TRBV10-3 and J is TRBJ2-5, with 7 bases identical to TRBD1. From germline, CDR1 is ENHRY and CDR2 SYGVKD. The CDR3 is 15 amino acids. Germline trimming cut 4 bases from V and 5 bases from J; bases unmatched to any gene: 10. This chain's CDR3 is CAISGFQGVTETQYF. The DNA of the CDR3 is TGTGCCATCAGTGGCTTCCAGGGGGTCACGGAGACCCAGTACTTC.

The chain employs TRBV4-2 and TRBJ2-7, with 7 positions matching TRBD1. V trimming: 4 bases; J trimming: 4 bases; junction bases outside the gene matches: 10. This CDR3 spans 15 amino acids. Germline CDR1 is LGHNA and CDR2 is YNFKEQ. The CDR3 is CASSLRTGTLYEQYF. Written as DNA, the CDR3 is TGTGCCAGCAGCCTACGGACAGGCACCCTATACGAGCAGTACTTC.

V is TRBV6-5 and J is TRBJ2-3, with TRBD2 as a possible D gene (5 bases). Between the trimmed V and J ends, which lost 0 bases and 0 bases, there was a span of 10 bases. The CDR3 sequence is 16 residues long. CDR1 is MNHEY and CDR2 is SVGAGI in the germline V gene. The CDR3 region is CASSYSSLASTDTQYF. CDR3 coding DNA: TGTGCCAGCAGTTACTCGAGCCTAGCAAGCACAGATACGCAGTATTTT.

The chain uses TRBV30 and TRBJ2-3; no reliable D call. Trimming stripped 5 bases from V and 7 bases from J, with 16 bases between. The CDR3 spans 13 residues. Germline assignment: CDR1 GTSNPN and CDR2 SVGIG (reference sequence). The CDR3 loop is CAWGTAARNTQYF. Written as DNA, the CDR3 is TGTGCCTGGGGTACTGCGGCGAGGAATACGCAGTATTTT.